The text below deals with one T cell receptor (beta chain). This entry is derived from a study of T cell changes during pregnancy in multiple sclerosis. Per the germline V gene, CDR1 is MNHEY and CDR2 is SMNVEV (reference sequence). The CDR3 contains 14 residues. The V and J ends lost 4 bases and 0 bases respectively, with 10 bases between them. The method was immunoSEQ multiplex PCR; TCRdb's version includes in-frame clones alone and lacks a portion of them. This sample yields some 29,000 clones, of which 85% to 95% are seen a single time; 6% to 6.5% belongs to the top ten. This receptor was identified in a female donor with multiple sclerosis, enrolled in a pregnancy study. Here the sequenced sample was CD8+ T cells from peripheral blood mononuclear cells, taken before pregnancy. V and J are TRBV27 and TRBJ2-7; D might be TRBD2 (5 bases). The CDR3 DNA follows: TGTGCCAGCAGTTCCAGCGGTATCTCCTACGAGCAGTACTTC. Translated: CASSSSGISYEQYF.